This TCR beta chain was captured by sequencing in a study of T cells in Graves' hyperthyroidism and ophthalmopathy. On this clonotype: Its specificity is unknown.

V lost 7 bases to trimming and J lost 2 bases, with 14 bases between them. Germline lookup yields CDR1 MGHRA and CDR2 YSYEKL. The length of the CDR3 is 14 residues. Study-level points and caveats: Most thyroid clonotypes that were expanded above 0.001 also turned up in blood. Model-based prediction identified ophthalmopathy a median 6.5 months prior to its onset.

For Graves' hyperthyroidism to be stable, ophthalmopathy could not progress within 18 months. The study left out patients who had uncontrolled infection, other autoimmune disease, pregnancy or lactation. Authors of the study amplified TCR beta CDR3 regions from RNA transcripts. When the TCR CDR3 underwent first-round RT-PCR, the HTBI primer set was used. TCRdb used MiXCR to reprocess the multiplex PCR reads, holding one entry per CDR3 protein. The profile shows about 690,000 distinct CDR3 sequences, approximately 15% of them singletons. The sequenced sample was blood. The TCR was taken from a man between 50 and 59 years old with Graves' hyperthyroidism. The V and J genes are TRBV4-1 and TRBJ1-1; TRBD1 is a possible D gene (6 bases). CDR3 sequence reads: CASTSAGVNTEAFF. The CDR3 coding sequence is TGCGCCAGCACTTCGGCAGGGGTCAACACTGAAGCTTTCTTT.